Shown below are 25 T cell receptor beta chains from a single sample sequenced in a study of lymphopenia after photon versus proton radiotherapy. TCRdb's copy holds only in-frame clones and misses some; the assay was immunoSEQ multiplex PCR. Among 25,000 to 35,000 clones listed, approximately 87% were seen once. The sample in question was peripheral blood, obtained from a patient treated with proton-based radiotherapy. These receptors were taken from an older woman with cholangiocarcinoma. Some clones in this sample may be carry-over from other donors' samples.

In nucleotides, the CDR3 is TGTGCCAGCAGTAACCCGACAGGGAACGGAAACATTCAGTACTTC. Its protein is CASSNPTGNGNIQYF. This rearrangement joins TRBV6-6 to TRBJ2-4; TRBD1 matches 7 bases. J was trimmed by 6 bases and V by 5 bases; bases with no gene match: 10. Looked up from germline, CDR1 is MNHNY and CDR2 is SVGAGI (reference sequence). The CDR3 is 15 amino acids.

The rearrangement uses TRBV5-4 and TRBJ2-7; D is unclear. This CDR3 region has 12 residues. Germline loops: CDR1 SGHNT, CDR2 YYREEE (reference sequence). Trimming stripped 0 bases from V and 7 bases from J, with 8 bases between. The CDR3 coding sequence is TGTGCCAGCAGCTTGGAAGCTTCGGAGCAGTACTTC. It yields the protein CASSLEASEQYF.

The rearrangement joins TRBV18 to TRBJ2-1, with D unclear. The CDR3 is 13 residues long. CDR1 and CDR2 (germline): KGHSH, LQKENI. The ends were cut back, 5 bases at V and 6 bases at J, with 11 bases in the middle. The CDR3 sequence is CASSRLDLNEQFF. The CDR3 bases are TGTGCCAGCTCAAGACTGGACCTCAATGAGCAGTTCTTC.

The rearrangement joins TRBV6-5 to TRBJ1-5, with D hard to call. CDR3 length equals 14 residues. V was pared by 5 bases and J by 4 bases, with 12 bases between. Germline values: CDR1 MNHEY, CDR2 SVGAGI. This CDR3 is CASSNVGYNQPQHF. CDR3 coding DNA: TGTGCCAGCAGTAACGTGGGGTATAATCAGCCCCAGCATTTT.

The chain is built from TRBV2 and TRBJ1-5, with a possible D match to TRBD1 (5 bases). Trimming pared 6 bases from V and 1 base from J, leaving 7 bases between. Germline V gene lookup returns CDR1 SNHLY and CDR2 FYNNEI. CDR3 length: 13 residues. The CDR3 loop is CASSRDSNQPQHF. In DNA form, the CDR3 reads TGTGCCAGCAGCCGGGACAGCAATCAGCCCCAGCATTTT.

A word on this clone: This sample also contains other DNA sequences that code for the same CDR3. The gene calls are TRBV2 and TRBJ1-2; D is unclear. V was shortened by 2 bases and J by 5 bases, with 6 bases between the two germline ends. Germline lookup yields CDR1 SNHLY and CDR2 FYNNEI. The CDR3 has 12 amino acids. CDR3 sequence reads: CASSELSYGYTF. The CDR3 DNA is TGTGCCAGCAGTGAACTCTCTTATGGCTACACCTTC. Combining the CDR3 with reference TRBV2 and TRBJ1-2 gives the whole variable domain EPEVTQTPSHQVTQMGQEVILRCVPISNHLYFYWYRQILGQKVEFLVSFYNNEISEKSEIFDDQFSVERPDGSNFTLKIRSTKLEDSAMYFCASSELSYGYTFGSGTRLTVV.

The chain employs TRBV11-1 and TRBJ1-3; 7 nucleotides match TRBD1. Germline-derived CDR1 and CDR2 are SGHAT and FQDESV (reference sequence). This CDR3 has 14 amino acids. With V trimmed by 1 base and J by 6 bases, 3 bases remained unmatched. CDR3 DNA sequence: TGTGCCAGCAGCTTAGACAGGGGAGTAAACACCATATATTTT. This encodes CASSLDRGVNTIYF.

The chain couples TRBV18 to TRBJ1-1; D remains unclear. Germline values: CDR1 KGHSH, CDR2 LQKENI. The V gene lost 1 base and the J gene lost 1 base, with 4 bases spanning the gap. The CDR3 has 13 residues. CDR3 in amino acids: CASSPQSNTEAFF. CDR3 nucleotides: TGTGCCAGCTCACCACAGTCGAACACTGAAGCTTTCTTT.

The rearrangement links TRBV30 to TRBJ1-2, with TRBD1 matching over 7 bases. Trimming removed 1 base from V and 0 bases from J; junction bases left unmatched: 14. CDR3 length equals 18 residues. Germline assignment: CDR1 GTSNPN and CDR2 SVGIG (reference sequence). The CDR3 region is CAWSGLGDSSIANYGYTF. In nucleotides, the CDR3 is TGTGCCTGGAGTGGGTTAGGGGACAGCTCAATTGCTAACTATGGCTACACCTTC.

This chain connects TRBV5-6 to TRBJ1-6; no firm D call. The length of the CDR3 is 15 residues. The V end lost 0 bases, the J end lost 6 bases, and 10 bases lay between the germline ends. The germline V gene encodes CDR1 SGHDT and CDR2 YYEEEE. CDR3 protein: CASSLERRSNSPLHF. CDR3 nucleotides: TGTGCCAGCAGCTTGGAACGGAGGAGTAATTCACCCCTCCACTTT.

This clone was recorded once. This chain connects TRBV18 to TRBJ1-4, with D unclear. CDR3 length: 18 residues. Deletions cut 1 base from V and 0 bases from J, with 15 bases between. Germline loops: CDR1 KGHSH, CDR2 LQKENI. CDR3 loop: CASSPRSKLGTTNEKLFF. In DNA, the CDR3 is TGTGCCAGCTCACCACGGTCGAAATTGGGAACAACTAATGAAAAACTGTTTTTT.

This clone was seen a handful of times. This chain joins TRBV20-1 and TRBJ1-1; D unresolved. The V gene lost 8 bases and the J gene lost 6 bases, with 13 bases spanning the gap. The length of the CDR3 is 11 residues. Germline V lookup: CDR1 DFQATT, CDR2 SNEGSKA (reference sequence). CDR3 DNA sequence: TGCAGTTGGCTCTGGCGGGCTGAAGCTTTCTTT. Encoded protein: CSWLWRAEAFF.

The chain couples TRBV6-5 to TRBJ1-6, with no clear D. The V end lost 6 bases, the J end lost 9 bases, and 9 bases lay between the germline ends. The CDR3 consists of 12 residues. Germline CDR1 MNHEY, CDR2 SVGAGI. The CDR3 loop reads CASRSGGSPLHF. The CDR3 nucleotides read TGTGCCAGCAGGTCTGGTGGTTCACCCCTCCACTTT.

The CDR3: CASSDGLAAQETQYF. The CDR3 region has the DNA TGTGCCAGCAGTGACGGACTAGCGGCCCAAGAGACCCAGTACTTC. The genes are TRBV2 and TRBJ2-5; TRBD2 matches at 10 bases. Germline CDR1 reads SNHLY; CDR2 reads FYNNEI. This CDR3 has 15 amino acids. Losses at the gene ends were 3 bases for V and 1 base for J; bases not matched to a gene: 2.

This chain joins TRBV7-9 and TRBJ2-5, with 9 bases fitting TRBD2. Germline values: CDR1 SEHNR, CDR2 FQNEAQ (reference sequence). CDR3 length: 14 residues. The trim removed 6 bases at V and 4 bases at J, leaving 6 bases unmatched. The CDR3 DNA follows: TGTGCCAGCAGGAATAGCGGGGGTCGAGAGACCCAGTACTTC. Protein: CASRNSGGRETQYF.

This chain joins TRBV20-1 and TRBJ2-5; D call uncertain. Germline assignment: CDR1 DFQATT and CDR2 SNEGSKA (reference sequence). The CDR3 runs 11 residues. Trimming removed 2 bases from V and 2 bases from J, with 3 bases in between. CDR3 sequence (DNA): TGCAGTGCTAGAACTCAAGAGACCCAGTACTTC. It encodes CSARTQETQYF.

V is TRBV6-5 and J is TRBJ1-2; weak D call: TRBD1 (6 bases). V lost 2 bases, J lost 6 bases, and 10 bases lay in between. The germline gives CDR1 MNHEY, CDR2 SVGAGI. The CDR3 is 13 amino acids. CDR3 nucleotides: TGTGCCAGCAGTTACATACAGGGTCATGGCTACACCTTC. Protein product: CASSYIQGHGYTF.

The chain carries TRBV7-2 and TRBJ2-5; possibly TRBD1 for D (5 bases). The CDR3 extends over 14 amino acids. Germline values: CDR1 SGHTA, CDR2 FQGNSA. V gave up 3 bases and J gave up 3 bases, with 11 bases separating them. The CDR3 is CASSFYGAKETQYF. DNA for the CDR3: TGTGCCAGCAGCTTCTATGGGGCTAAAGAGACCCAGTACTTC.

This chain uses TRBV18 with TRBJ1-1; 8 positions match TRBD1. The CDR3 has 17 residues. With V trimmed by 2 bases and J by 1 base, 9 bases remained unmatched. Germline lookup yields CDR1 KGHSH and CDR2 LQKENI. CDR3 sequence: CASSPFPGGWGNTEAFF. As DNA, the CDR3 is TGTGCCAGCTCACCATTCCCAGGGGGCTGGGGGAACACTGAAGCTTTCTTT. The full variable domain, in which reference TRBV18 and TRBJ1-1 provide the parts outside the CDR3, is NAGVMQNPRHLVRRRGQEARLRCSPMKGHSHVYWYRQLPEEGLKFMVYLQKENIIDESGMPKERFSAEFPKEGPSILRIQQVVRGDSAAYFCASSPFPGGWGNTEAFFGQGTRLTVV.

J is TRBJ1-2 and V is TRBV7-9; D gene ambiguous. Trimming left V 0 bases short and J 8 bases short, with 16 bases between. CDR1 is SEHNR and CDR2 is FQNEAQ in the germline V gene (reference sequence). There are 15 residues in the CDR3. The CDR3 is CASSLARAGLRGYTF. DNA for the CDR3: TGTGCCAGCAGCTTAGCGCGGGCAGGTCTTCGCGGCTACACCTTC.

A single count supports this clone. This chain joins TRBV5-1 and TRBJ2-5; TRBD2 agrees at 8 bases. J gave up 0 bases and V 5 bases, and 6 bases lay outside the gene matches. The CDR3 totals 15 residues. CDR1 and CDR2 from the germline V gene are SGHRS and YFSETQ. In DNA, the CDR3 is TGCGCCAGCAGTTCCCAGCGGGGGAACCAAGAGACCCAGTACTTC. It is translated as CASSSQRGNQETQYF.

Of note for this clone: Other nucleotide sequences from this sample produce the same CDR3. CDR3 DNA sequence: TGTGCCTGGAGTGTGGGAGGGCTCAATCAGCCCCAGCATTTT. It encodes CAWSVGGLNQPQHF. The chain uses TRBV30 and TRBJ1-5; D unclear. Germline V gives CDR1 GTSNPN, CDR2 SVGIG (reference sequence). V was shortened by 0 bases and J by 3 bases, with 9 bases between the two germline ends. CDR3 size: 14 residues.

This sequence joins TRBV6-6 and TRBJ2-7; a weak D match, TRBD2 (6 bases). Germline loops: CDR1 MNHNY, CDR2 SVGAGI (reference sequence). V was shortened by 5 bases and J by 4 bases, with 18 bases between the two germline ends. CDR3 length equals 15 residues. The CDR3, as DNA: TGTGCCAGCAGTAGGAGCTCCGCGGGGCAATACGAGCAGTACTTC. It translates to CASSRSSAGQYEQYF.

The CDR3 protein is CASSVGTGSVNGYTF. The CDR3 nucleotides are TGTGCCAGCAGTGTTGGTACAGGGAGCGTTAATGGCTACACCTTC. The V call is TRBV2, the J call TRBJ1-2; D might be TRBD1 (6 bases). The V end lost 4 bases, the J end lost 6 bases, and 18 bases lay between the germline ends. Germline CDR1 is SNHLY and CDR2 is FYNNEI. The CDR3 covers 15 residues.

This sequence joins TRBV5-1 and TRBJ1-4; possibly TRBD1 for D (6 bases). The CDR3 is made up of 14 amino acids. Germline values: CDR1 SGHRS, CDR2 YFSETQ. The germline V and J ends were trimmed by 0 bases and 12 bases, with 15 bases remaining between them. The CDR3 DNA reads TGCGCCAGCAGCTTGGCGGACAGTCGAAGGGAACTGTTTTTT. Protein: CASSLADSRRELFF.